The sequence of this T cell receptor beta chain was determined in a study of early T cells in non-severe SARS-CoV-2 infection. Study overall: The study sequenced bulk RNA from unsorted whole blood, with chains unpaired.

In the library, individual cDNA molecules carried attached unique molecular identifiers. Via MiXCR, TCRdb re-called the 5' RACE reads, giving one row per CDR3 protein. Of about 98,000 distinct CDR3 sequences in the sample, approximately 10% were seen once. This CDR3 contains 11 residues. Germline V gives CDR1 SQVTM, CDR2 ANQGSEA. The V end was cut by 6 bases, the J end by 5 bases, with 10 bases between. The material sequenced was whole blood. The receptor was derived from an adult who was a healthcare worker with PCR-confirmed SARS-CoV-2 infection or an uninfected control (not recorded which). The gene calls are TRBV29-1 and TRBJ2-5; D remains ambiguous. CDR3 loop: CSVKTSETQYF. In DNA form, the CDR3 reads TGCAGCGTGAAGACAAGCGAGACCCAGTACTTC.